This TCR beta chain came from a study of CD8+ T cells in alopecia areata. On the study more broadly: Patients took tofacitinib for 6 to 18 months, followed by 6 drug-free months. Study findings and constraints: Scalp sample sequencing also detects resident alphabeta T cells of normal skin. Relative to mice, TCR sharing across patients was less clear, a difference possibly HLA-related. For lesional scalp, especially alopecia totalis/universalis, clonality was higher than in normal scalp.

Isolated RNA was reverse transcribed into cDNA used as the sequencing template. Assay: immunoSEQ multiplex PCR; the TCRdb copy retains only in-frame clones and omits some. The data contain 180,000 or so clones, around 63% of them seen just once; the ten biggest clones take up 1.5% to 2%. This CDR3 region has 14 residues. V gave up 7 bases and J gave up 4 bases; unmatched junction bases: 5. In germline, CDR1 is SQVTM, CDR2 ANQGSEA. On this clone itself: Its antigen is as yet unknown.

The clonotype comes from a human donor with alopecia areata. This chain connects TRBV29-1 to TRBJ2-3; 13 nucleotides line up with TRBD2. Source: CD4+ T cells sorted from blood, taken at week 0. The CDR3 region is CSGLLAGGPDTQYF. The CDR3 DNA reads TGCAGCGGACTACTAGCGGGGGGGCCAGATACGCAGTATTTT.